Each of the 26 T cell receptor beta chains below was sequenced from the same sample in a study of cytomegalovirus exposure and HLA in healthy donors. Both 60 Vbeta primers and 13 Jbeta primers went into the PCR. Generated by immunoSEQ multiplex PCR, the TCRdb table keeps only in-frame clones and is missing some. This table holds roughly 180,000 clones, roughly 80% found once. Sequences were obtained from PBMCs. These receptors came from a girl aged 5-17 years in good health and CMV-seropositive.

J is TRBJ2-7 and V is TRBV4-1; the D gene is possibly TRBD2 (5 bases). The CDR3 totals 15 residues. Germline V CDR1 and CDR2: MGHRA, YSYEKL. V was clipped by 3 bases and J by 6 bases, with 18 bases between them. This CDR3 is CASSQGRGVGFEQYF. The CDR3 DNA is TGCGCCAGCAGCCAGGGTCGGGGAGTAGGGTTCGAGCAGTACTTC.

The rearrangement uses TRBV29-1 and TRBJ2-7; D may be TRBD2 (5 bases). Trimming removed 1 base at V and 2 bases at J, with 12 bases between. CDR1 and CDR2 from the germline V gene are SQVTM and ANQGSEA. The CDR3 length is 14 residues. The CDR3 region is CSVEGSGTTYEQYF. CDR3 nucleotides: TGCAGCGTTGAAGGCAGCGGTACTACCTACGAGCAGTACTTC.

The gene calls are TRBV5-6 and TRBJ2-7, with 11 bases that match TRBD2. J was trimmed by 1 base and V by 4 bases; bases with no gene match: 4. Germline CDR1 SGHDT, CDR2 YYEEEE. The CDR3 spans 15 residues. The CDR3 DNA is TGTGCCAGCAGCCCGGGACTAGCGGCGTCCTACGAGCAGTACTTC. Translation gives CASSPGLAASYEQYF.

This chain joins TRBV7-9 and TRBJ2-2; TRBD2 aligns across 13 bases. The trim removed 8 bases at V and 5 bases at J, leaving 5 bases unmatched. This CDR3 spans 15 amino acids. Germline V gene data show CDR1 as SEHNR and CDR2 as FQNEAQ (reference sequence). The CDR3 reads CASGTSGIITGELFF. CDR3 bases: TGTGCCAGCGGGACTAGCGGGATTATTACCGGGGAGCTGTTTTTT.

This clone was counted only a few times. The V gene is TRBV7-9, the J gene TRBJ2-6, with 9 bases aligning to TRBD1. Germline V gives CDR1 SEHNR, CDR2 FQNEAQ (reference sequence). Germline trimming cut 5 bases from V and 0 bases from J; bases unmatched to any gene: 8. CDR3 length: 18 amino acids. CDR3 residues: CASSPPGQGFSGANVLTF. CDR3 bases: TGTGCCAGCAGCCCACCGGGACAGGGTTTCTCTGGGGCCAACGTCCTGACTTTC.

The chain carries TRBV13 and TRBJ2-7, with D tentatively TRBD1 (5 bases). The germline V gene encodes CDR1 PRHDT and CDR2 FYEKMQ (reference sequence). This CDR3 is 12 amino acids long. V lost 5 bases and J 5 bases, leaving 10 bases between the germline ends. The CDR3 region is CASSDDRHEQYF. CDR3 DNA: TGTGCCAGCAGCGACGACAGACACGAGCAGTACTTC.

The rearrangement links TRBV5-1 to TRBJ1-1, with D perhaps TRBD1 (6 bases). The CDR3 is made up of 14 amino acids. Germline V gene data show CDR1 as SGHRS and CDR2 as YFSETQ. V lost 2 bases and J lost 1, with 9 bases in between. The CDR3 coding sequence is TGCGCCAGCAGCTTCGGACAGCCGAACACTGAAGCTTTCTTT. Translation gives CASSFGQPNTEAFF.

V is TRBV18 and J is TRBJ1-2, with 7 bases fitting TRBD1. The germline CDR1 and CDR2 sequences are KGHSH and LQKENI. With 2 bases clipped from V and 7 bases from J, the junction kept 4 bases outside the gene matches. CDR3 size: 13 residues. The CDR3 nucleotides read TGTGCCAGCTCACCAAGGGGGCAGGCTGGCTACACCTTC. Residues: CASSPRGQAGYTF.

The chain recombines TRBV6-5 with TRBJ1-1, with D perhaps matching TRBD1 (5 bases). Germline V CDR1 and CDR2: MNHEY, SVGAGI. There are 14 residues in the CDR3. V was shortened by 4 bases and J by 1 base, with 10 bases between the two germline ends. Here the CDR3 DNA reads TGTGCCAGCAGTTCGTCAGGGCCGAACACTGAAGCTTTCTTT. Amino acids: CASSSSGPNTEAFF.

This sequence joins TRBV27 and TRBJ1-2; D is perhaps TRBD1 (6 bases). V was shortened by 5 bases and J by 1 base, with 17 bases between the two germline ends. CDR3 size: 16 residues. In germline, CDR1 is MNHEY, CDR2 SMNVEV (reference sequence). The CDR3 DNA follows: TGTGCCAGCAGTCTAATCAGAGGACAGAGTAACTATGGCTACACCTTC. Translated: CASSLIRGQSNYGYTF.

This rearrangement joins TRBV13 to TRBJ2-7; TRBD2 matches 8 bases. The trim removed 4 bases at V and 2 bases at J, leaving 7 bases unmatched. Germline-derived CDR1 and CDR2 are PRHDT and FYEKMQ (reference sequence). The CDR3 runs to 15 residues. CDR3 residues: CASSSSGRGAYEQYF. The CDR3 nucleotides are TGTGCCAGCAGCTCATCAGGGCGGGGGGCCTACGAGCAGTACTTC.

The chain joins TRBV27 to TRBJ2-5; tentatively, D is TRBD2 (5 bases). With the DNA end fitting TRBJ2-7 better, the J assignment may be wrong. Germline lookup yields CDR1 MNHEY and CDR2 SMNVEV (reference sequence). The CDR3 covers 13 residues. The CDR3 loop reads CASSLGGTYEQYF. The CDR3 nucleotides are TGTGCCAGCAGTTTAGGAGGAACCTACGAGCAGTACTTC.

This clone was seen just once. The V call is TRBV6-1, the J call TRBJ1-3; D gene unclear. Germline CDR1 and CDR2: MNHNS and SASEGT. The CDR3 extends over 15 amino acids. V was cut by 3 bases and J by 2 bases, with 11 bases left in between. For the CDR3, the DNA is TGTGCCAGCAGTGACTCCGGTATCCCTGGAAACACCATATATTTT. Protein: CASSDSGIPGNTIYF.

The chain links TRBV4-2 to TRBJ2-1; 10 positions agree with TRBD2. The germline V gene encodes CDR1 LGHNA and CDR2 YNFKEQ. The CDR3 sequence is 17 residues long. With 4 bases clipped from V and 4 bases from J, the junction kept 10 bases outside the gene matches. The CDR3 spells CASSPPKREGRYNEQFF. The CDR3, as DNA: TGTGCCAGCAGCCCCCCCAAGCGGGAGGGGAGGTACAATGAGCAGTTCTTC.

V and J are TRBV19 and TRBJ1-3; no clear D. Trimming pared 7 bases from V and 1 base from J, leaving 14 bases between. This CDR3 contains 15 residues. Germline loops: CDR1 LNHDA, CDR2 SQIVND (reference sequence). CDR3 nucleotides: TGTGCCAGTAACGGCCGACATGTATCTGGAAACACCATATATTTT. Protein: CASNGRHVSGNTIYF.

This clone appeared a single time. The chain links TRBV7-9 to TRBJ1-1; TRBD1 matches 7 bases. This CDR3 is 16 amino acids long. Germline V lookup: CDR1 SEHNR, CDR2 FQNEAQ (reference sequence). The ends lost 4 bases at V and 5 bases at J; junction bases unmatched: 13. The CDR3 nucleotides read TGTGCCAGCAGCTCTCTTTACAGGGGATCAACTACTGAAGCTTTCTTT. Translation: CASSSLYRGSTTEAFF.

This clone was picked up one time. The V gene is TRBV19, the J gene TRBJ2-5; 16 bases align to TRBD2. Trimming took 3 bases from V and 5 from J; bases not matched to a gene: 9. This CDR3 spans 18 amino acids. The germline V gene has CDR1 LNHDA and CDR2 SQIVND (reference sequence). The CDR3 here is CASSISGTSGRALETQYF. The CDR3 bases are TGTGCCAGTAGTATTTCCGGGACTAGCGGGAGGGCCCTGGAGACCCAGTACTTC.

V usage is TRBV6-1 and J usage is TRBJ2-1, with 12 positions matching TRBD1. The CDR3 is 15 residues long. The ends lost 6 bases at V and 9 bases at J; junction bases unmatched: 9. The germline gives CDR1 MNHNS, CDR2 SASEGT. The CDR3 loop is CASRPPGQGAGEQFF. The CDR3 coding sequence is TGTGCCAGCAGACCACCGGGACAGGGGGCCGGTGAGCAGTTCTTC.

The rearrangement joins TRBV18 to TRBJ2-2; TRBD1 aligns across 10 bases. Germline CDR1 and CDR2: KGHSH and LQKENI. The CDR3 spans 16 residues. Trimming took 1 base from V and 3 from J; bases not matched to a gene: 2. CDR3 loop: CASSPLGQGYTGELFF. CDR3 sequence (DNA): TGTGCCAGCTCACCACTGGGACAGGGGTACACCGGGGAGCTGTTTTTT.

This clone has just a few counts. The V gene is TRBV19, the J gene TRBJ1-2, with a tentative D call TRBD1 (6 bases). The V and J ends lost 7 bases and 4 bases respectively, with 16 bases between them. From germline, CDR1 is LNHDA and CDR2 SQIVND (reference sequence). The CDR3 contains 14 residues. The CDR3 DNA sequence: TGTGCCAGTACTAACATCGGACAGTCCTATGGCTACACCTTC. Its protein product is CASTNIGQSYGYTF.

This chain connects TRBV6-1 to TRBJ1-1; no clear D gene. The CDR3 sequence is 13 residues long. V dropped 1 base and J dropped 5 bases, with 8 bases sitting between them. Germline V CDR1 and CDR2: MNHNS, SASEGT. The CDR3 DNA reads TGTGCCAGCAGTGAAGGTTATTATACTGAAGCTTTCTTT. Amino acid sequence: CASSEGYYTEAFF.

This chain uses TRBV4-3 with TRBJ1-4; unclear D gene. CDR3 length equals 14 residues. V gave up 4 bases and J gave up 7 bases, with 13 bases separating them. Germline loops: CDR1 LGHNA, CDR2 YSLEER. The CDR3 protein is CASSPGLGGEKLFF. CDR3 bases: TGCGCCAGCAGCCCCGGACTGGGCGGTGAAAAACTGTTTTTT.

The genes are TRBV7-8 and TRBJ1-3, with TRBD1 identical over 7 bases. CDR3 size: 16 residues. Germline V CDR1 and CDR2: SGHVS, FQNEAQ. V trimming: 3 bases; J trimming: 2 bases; junction bases outside the gene matches: 7. The chain's CDR3 is CASSLSRQGTGNTIYF. CDR3 in DNA: TGTGCCAGCAGCTTGAGCCGACAGGGTACTGGAAACACCATATATTTT.

The rearrangement uses TRBV6-5 and TRBJ2-7, with 8 bases lining up with TRBD2. The trim removed 6 bases at V and 3 bases at J, leaving 10 bases unmatched. The CDR3 runs 15 residues. The germline V gene has CDR1 MNHEY and CDR2 SVGAGI. For the CDR3, the DNA is TGTGCCAGCAGGGTCGGGCGGGAGGTGTACTACGAGCAGTACTTC. This gives the protein CASRVGREVYYEQYF.

The chain links TRBV27 to TRBJ2-1; D possibly corresponds to TRBD2 (5 bases). The CDR3 runs to 15 residues. Germline V gene sequence: CDR1 MNHEY, CDR2 SMNVEV (reference sequence). Trimming removed 5 bases at V and 7 bases at J, with 18 bases between. CDR3 sequence: CASSDPFVGGNEQFF. CDR3 bases: TGTGCCAGCAGTGATCCCTTCGTGGGCGGGAATGAGCAGTTCTTC.

This sequence joins TRBV19 and TRBJ2-7, with TRBD1 matching 8 bases. The J segment lost 9 bases and the V segment lost 4 bases, leaving 11 bases of the junction unmatched. Germline V gives CDR1 LNHDA, CDR2 SQIVND (reference sequence). This CDR3 comprises 14 residues. For the CDR3, the DNA is TGTGCCAGTAGTAGTGGACAGGGTCTGAGGGCGCAGTACTTC. Translation gives CASSSGQGLRAQYF.